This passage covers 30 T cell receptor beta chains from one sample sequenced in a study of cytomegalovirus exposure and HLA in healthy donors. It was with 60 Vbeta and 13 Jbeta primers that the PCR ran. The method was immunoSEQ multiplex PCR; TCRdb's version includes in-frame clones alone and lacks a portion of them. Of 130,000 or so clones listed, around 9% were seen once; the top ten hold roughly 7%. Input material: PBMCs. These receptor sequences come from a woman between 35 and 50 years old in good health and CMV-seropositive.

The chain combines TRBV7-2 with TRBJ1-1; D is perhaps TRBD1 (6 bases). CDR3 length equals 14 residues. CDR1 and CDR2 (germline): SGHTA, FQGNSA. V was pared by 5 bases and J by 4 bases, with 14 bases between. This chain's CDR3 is CASSPLTGGTEAFF. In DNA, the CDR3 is TGTGCCAGCAGCCCGCTGACAGGAGGCACTGAAGCTTTCTTT.

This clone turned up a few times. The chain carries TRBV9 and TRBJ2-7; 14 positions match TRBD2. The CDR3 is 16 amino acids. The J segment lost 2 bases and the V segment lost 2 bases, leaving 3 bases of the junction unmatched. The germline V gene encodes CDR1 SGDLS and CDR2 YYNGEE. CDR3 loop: CASSVGTSGGAYEQYF. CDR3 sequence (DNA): TGTGCCAGCAGCGTCGGGACTAGCGGGGGTGCCTACGAGCAGTACTTC.

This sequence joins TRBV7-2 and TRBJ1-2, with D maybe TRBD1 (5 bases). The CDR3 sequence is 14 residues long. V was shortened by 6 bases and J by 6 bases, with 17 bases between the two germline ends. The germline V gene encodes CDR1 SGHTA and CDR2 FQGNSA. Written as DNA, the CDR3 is TGTGCCAGCAGTCGAAGGGAGGGCAGGGATGGCTACACCTTC. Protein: CASSRREGRDGYTF.

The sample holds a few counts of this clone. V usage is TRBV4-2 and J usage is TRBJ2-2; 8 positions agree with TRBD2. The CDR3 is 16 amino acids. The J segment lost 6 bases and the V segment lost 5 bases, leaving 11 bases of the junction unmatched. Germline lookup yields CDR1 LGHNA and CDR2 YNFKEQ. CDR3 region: CASSELAVSIAGELFF. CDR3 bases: TGTGCCAGCAGCGAACTAGCGGTTTCCATTGCCGGGGAGCTGTTTTTT.

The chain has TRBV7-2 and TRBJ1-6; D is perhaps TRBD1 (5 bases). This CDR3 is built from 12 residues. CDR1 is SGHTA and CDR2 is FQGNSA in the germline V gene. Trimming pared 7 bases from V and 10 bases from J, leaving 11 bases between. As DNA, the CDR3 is TGTGCCAGCACCCCTGGGGGGTCACCCCTCCACTTT. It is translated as CASTPGGSPLHF.

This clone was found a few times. The CDR3 region has the DNA TGTGCCAGCAGTTACTCGATGGGGGGGGTCTATGGCTACACCTTC. It is translated as CASSYSMGGVYGYTF. This chain uses TRBV6-6 with TRBJ1-2; TRBD1 might be the D (5 bases). The CDR3 runs 15 residues. Deletions cut 0 bases from V and 4 bases from J, with 12 bases between. The germline gives CDR1 MNHNY, CDR2 SVGAGI (reference sequence).

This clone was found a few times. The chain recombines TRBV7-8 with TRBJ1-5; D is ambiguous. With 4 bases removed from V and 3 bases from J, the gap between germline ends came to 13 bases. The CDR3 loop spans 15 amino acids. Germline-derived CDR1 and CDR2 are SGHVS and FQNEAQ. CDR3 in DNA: TGTGCCAGCAGCTCCCGGGATACTTACAATCAGCCCCAGCATTTT. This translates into CASSSRDTYNQPQHF.

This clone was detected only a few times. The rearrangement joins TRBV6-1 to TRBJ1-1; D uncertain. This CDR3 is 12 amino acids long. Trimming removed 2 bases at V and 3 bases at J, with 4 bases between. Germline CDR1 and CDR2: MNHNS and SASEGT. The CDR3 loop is CASSEHYTEAFF. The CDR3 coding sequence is TGTGCCAGCAGTGAACATTACACTGAAGCTTTCTTT.

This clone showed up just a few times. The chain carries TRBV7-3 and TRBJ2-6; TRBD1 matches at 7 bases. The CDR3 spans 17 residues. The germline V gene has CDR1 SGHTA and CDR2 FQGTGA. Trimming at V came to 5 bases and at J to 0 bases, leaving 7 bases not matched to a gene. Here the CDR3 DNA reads TGTGCCAGCAGCGTACAGGGGAAAGTCTCTGGGGCCAACGTCCTGACTTTC. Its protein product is CASSVQGKVSGANVLTF.

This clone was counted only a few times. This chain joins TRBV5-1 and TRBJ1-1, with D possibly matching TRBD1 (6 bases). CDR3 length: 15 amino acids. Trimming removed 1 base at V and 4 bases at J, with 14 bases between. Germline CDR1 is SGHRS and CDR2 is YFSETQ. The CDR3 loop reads CASSLYTGMVTEAFF. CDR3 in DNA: TGCGCCAGCAGCTTGTATACAGGGATGGTCACTGAAGCTTTCTTT.

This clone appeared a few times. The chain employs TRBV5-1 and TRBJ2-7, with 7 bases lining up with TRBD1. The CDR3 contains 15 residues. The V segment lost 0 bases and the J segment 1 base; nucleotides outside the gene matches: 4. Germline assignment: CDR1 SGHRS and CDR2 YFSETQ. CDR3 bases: TGCGCCAGCAGCTTGGCTCCACAGGGGTCCTACGAGCAGTACTTC. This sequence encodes CASSLAPQGSYEQYF. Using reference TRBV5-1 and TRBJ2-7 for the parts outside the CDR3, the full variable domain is KAGVTQTPRYLIKTRGQQVTLSCSPISGHRSVSWYQQTPGQGLQFLFEYFSETQRNKGNFPGRFSGRQFSNSRSEMNVSTLELGDSALYLCASSLAPQGSYEQYFGPGTRLTVT.

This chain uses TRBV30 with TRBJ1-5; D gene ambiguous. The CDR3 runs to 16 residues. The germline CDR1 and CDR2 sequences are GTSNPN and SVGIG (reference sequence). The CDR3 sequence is CALNSRRTTRNQPQHF. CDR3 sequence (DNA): TGTGCTCTTAATTCCCGGCGCACAACTAGGAATCAGCCCCAGCATTTT.

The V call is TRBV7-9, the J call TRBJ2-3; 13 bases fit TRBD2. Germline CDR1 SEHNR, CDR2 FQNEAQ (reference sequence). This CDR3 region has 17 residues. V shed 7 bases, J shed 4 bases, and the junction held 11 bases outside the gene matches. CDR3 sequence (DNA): TGTGCCAGCACCACTAGCGGGGGGGCCTCGGGCGCAGATACGCAGTATTTT. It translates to CASTTSGGASGADTQYF. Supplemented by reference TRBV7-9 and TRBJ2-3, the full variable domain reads DTGVSQNPRHKITKRGQNVTFRCDPISEHNRLYWYRQTLGQGPEFLTYFQNEAQLEKSRLLSDRFSAERPKGSFSTLEIQRTEQGDSAMYLCASTTSGGASGADTQYFGPGTRLTVL.

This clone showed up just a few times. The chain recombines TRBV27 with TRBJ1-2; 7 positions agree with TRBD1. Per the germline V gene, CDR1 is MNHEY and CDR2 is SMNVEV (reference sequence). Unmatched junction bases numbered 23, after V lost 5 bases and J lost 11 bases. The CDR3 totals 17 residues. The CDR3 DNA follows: TGTGCCAGCAGTCTCCATCTCACGACAGGGACCTTCAAATTGTACACCTTC. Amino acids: CASSLHLTTGTFKLYTF.

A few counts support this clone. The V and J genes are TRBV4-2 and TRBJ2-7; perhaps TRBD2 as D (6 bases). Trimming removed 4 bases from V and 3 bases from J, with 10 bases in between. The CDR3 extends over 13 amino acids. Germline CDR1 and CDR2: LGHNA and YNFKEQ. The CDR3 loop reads CASSPTGDYEQYF. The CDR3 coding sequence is TGTGCCAGCAGCCCCACGGGGGACTACGAGCAGTACTTC.

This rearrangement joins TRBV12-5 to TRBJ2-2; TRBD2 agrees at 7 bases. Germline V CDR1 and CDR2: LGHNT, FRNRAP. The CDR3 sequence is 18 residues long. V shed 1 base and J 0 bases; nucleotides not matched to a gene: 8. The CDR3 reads CASGLGPGLQSNTGELFF. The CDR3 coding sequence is TGTGCTAGTGGTTTGGGGCCGGGACTACAGTCGAACACCGGGGAGCTGTTTTTT.

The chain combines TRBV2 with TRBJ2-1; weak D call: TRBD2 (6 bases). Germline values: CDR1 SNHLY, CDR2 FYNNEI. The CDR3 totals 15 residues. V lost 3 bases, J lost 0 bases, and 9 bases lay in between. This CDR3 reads CASSELGGSYNEQFF. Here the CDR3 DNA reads TGTGCCAGCAGTGAGTTGGGAGGCTCCTACAATGAGCAGTTCTTC.

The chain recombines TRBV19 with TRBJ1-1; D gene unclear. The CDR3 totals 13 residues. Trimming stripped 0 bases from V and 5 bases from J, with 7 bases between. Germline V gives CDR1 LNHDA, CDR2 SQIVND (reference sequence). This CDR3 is CASSIEPGTEAFF. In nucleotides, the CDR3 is TGTGCCAGTAGTATAGAGCCGGGGACTGAAGCTTTCTTT.

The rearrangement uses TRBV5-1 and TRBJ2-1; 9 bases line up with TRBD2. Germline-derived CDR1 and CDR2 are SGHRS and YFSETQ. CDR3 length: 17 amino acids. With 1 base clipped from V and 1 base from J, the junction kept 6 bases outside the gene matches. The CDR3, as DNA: TGCGCCAGCAGCTTGAATGCGGGGGGGGTATCCTACAATGAGCAGTTCTTC. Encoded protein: CASSLNAGGVSYNEQFF.

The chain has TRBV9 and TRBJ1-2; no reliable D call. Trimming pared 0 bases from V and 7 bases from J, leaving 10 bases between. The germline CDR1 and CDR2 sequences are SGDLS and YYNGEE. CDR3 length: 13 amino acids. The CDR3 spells CASSVGGTVGYTF. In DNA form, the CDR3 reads TGTGCCAGCAGCGTAGGAGGCACCGTTGGCTACACCTTC.

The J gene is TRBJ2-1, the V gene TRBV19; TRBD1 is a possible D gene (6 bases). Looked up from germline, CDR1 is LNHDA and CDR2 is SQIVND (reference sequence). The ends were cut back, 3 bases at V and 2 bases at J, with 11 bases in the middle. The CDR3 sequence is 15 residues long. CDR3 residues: CASSIMTGPYNEQFF. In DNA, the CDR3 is TGTGCCAGTAGTATTATGACAGGCCCCTACAATGAGCAGTTCTTC. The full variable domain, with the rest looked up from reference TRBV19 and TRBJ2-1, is DGGITQSPKYLFRKEGQNVTLSCEQNLNHDAMYWYRQDPGQGLRLIYYSQIVNDFQKGDIAEGYSVSREKKESFPLTVTSAQKNPTAFYLCASSIMTGPYNEQFFGPGTRLTVL.

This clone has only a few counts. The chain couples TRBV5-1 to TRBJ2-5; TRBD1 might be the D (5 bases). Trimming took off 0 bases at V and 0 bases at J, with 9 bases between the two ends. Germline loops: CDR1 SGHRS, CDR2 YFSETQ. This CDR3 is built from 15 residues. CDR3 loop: CASSLVPGNQETQYF. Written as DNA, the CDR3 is TGCGCCAGCAGCTTGGTGCCAGGGAACCAAGAGACCCAGTACTTC.

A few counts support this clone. The DNA of the CDR3 is TGTGCCAGCAGTGCAGGGGGCTACAACATTCAGTACTTC. Translation: CASSAGGYNIQYF. This chain joins TRBV2 and TRBJ2-4; the match to TRBD1 covers 8 bases. The CDR3 sequence is 13 residues long. J gave up 7 bases and V 4 bases, and 3 bases lay outside the gene matches. Germline CDR1 reads SNHLY; CDR2 reads FYNNEI.

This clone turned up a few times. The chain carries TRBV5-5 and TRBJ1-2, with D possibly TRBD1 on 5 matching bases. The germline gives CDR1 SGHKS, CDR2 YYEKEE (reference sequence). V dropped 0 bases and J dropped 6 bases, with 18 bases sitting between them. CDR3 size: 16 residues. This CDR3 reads CASSLAGAPSDNGYTF. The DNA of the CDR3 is TGTGCCAGCAGCTTGGCCGGTGCGCCATCGGACAATGGCTACACCTTC.

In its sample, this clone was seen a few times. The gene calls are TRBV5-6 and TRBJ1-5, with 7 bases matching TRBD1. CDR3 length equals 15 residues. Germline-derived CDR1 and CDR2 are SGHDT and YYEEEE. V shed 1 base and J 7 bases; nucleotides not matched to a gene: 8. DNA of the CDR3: TGTGCCAGCAGCTTGAGACAGGGCTATGTCCAGCCCCAGCATTTT. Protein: CASSLRQGYVQPQHF.

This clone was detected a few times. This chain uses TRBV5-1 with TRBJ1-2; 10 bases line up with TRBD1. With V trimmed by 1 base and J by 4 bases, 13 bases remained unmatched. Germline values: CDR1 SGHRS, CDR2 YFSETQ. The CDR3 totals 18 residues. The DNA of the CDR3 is TGCGCCAGCAGCTTGCGGGTGACAGGGGGCCTCCTCGGCTATGGCTACACCTTC. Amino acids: CASSLRVTGGLLGYGYTF.

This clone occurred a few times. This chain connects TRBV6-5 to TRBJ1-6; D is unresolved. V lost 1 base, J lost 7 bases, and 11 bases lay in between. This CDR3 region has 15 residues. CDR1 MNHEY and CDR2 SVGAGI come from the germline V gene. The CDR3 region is CASSYFGEGNSPLHF. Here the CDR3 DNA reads TGTGCCAGCAGTTACTTCGGGGAAGGAAATTCACCCCTCCACTTT.

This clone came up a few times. CDR3 sequence reads: CASSVGPSTDTQYF. The CDR3 DNA sequence: TGTGCCAGCAGTGTCGGTCCTAGCACAGATACGCAGTATTTT. V and J are TRBV6-1 and TRBJ2-3; no reliable D call. This CDR3 has 14 residues. Germline CDR1 is MNHNS and CDR2 is SASEGT. Trimming took 4 bases from V and 0 from J, leaving 8 bases between them.

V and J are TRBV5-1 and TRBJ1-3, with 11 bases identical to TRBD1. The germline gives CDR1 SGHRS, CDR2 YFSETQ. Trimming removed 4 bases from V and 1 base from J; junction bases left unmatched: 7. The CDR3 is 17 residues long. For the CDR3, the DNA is TGCGCCAGCAGCCTCTGGACAGGGGGCACGTCTGGAAACACCATATATTTT. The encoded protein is CASSLWTGGTSGNTIYF.

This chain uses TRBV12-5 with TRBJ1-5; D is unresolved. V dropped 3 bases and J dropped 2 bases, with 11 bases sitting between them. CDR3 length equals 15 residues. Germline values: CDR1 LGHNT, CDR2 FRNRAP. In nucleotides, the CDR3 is TGTGCTAGTGGTTTTCGGGATGGGGGCAATCAGCCCCAGCATTTT. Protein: CASGFRDGGNQPQHF.